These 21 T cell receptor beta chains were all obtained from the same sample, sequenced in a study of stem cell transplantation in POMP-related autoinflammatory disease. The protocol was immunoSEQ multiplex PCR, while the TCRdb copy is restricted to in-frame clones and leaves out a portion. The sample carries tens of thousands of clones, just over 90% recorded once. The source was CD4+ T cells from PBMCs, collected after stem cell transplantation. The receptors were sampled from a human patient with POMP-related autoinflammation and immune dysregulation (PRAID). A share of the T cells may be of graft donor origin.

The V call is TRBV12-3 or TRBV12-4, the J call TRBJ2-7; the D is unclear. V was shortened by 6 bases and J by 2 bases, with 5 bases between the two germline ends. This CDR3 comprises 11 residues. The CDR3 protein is CASSRTYEQYF. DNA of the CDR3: TGTGCCAGCAGCCGGACCTACGAGCAGTACTTC.

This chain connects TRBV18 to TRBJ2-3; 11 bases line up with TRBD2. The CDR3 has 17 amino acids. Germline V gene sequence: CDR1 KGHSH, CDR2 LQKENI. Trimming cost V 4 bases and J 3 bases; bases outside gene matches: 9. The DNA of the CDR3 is TGTGCCAGCTCACTACGAACTAGCGGGAGTGGGACAGATACGCAGTATTTT. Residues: CASSLRTSGSGTDTQYF.

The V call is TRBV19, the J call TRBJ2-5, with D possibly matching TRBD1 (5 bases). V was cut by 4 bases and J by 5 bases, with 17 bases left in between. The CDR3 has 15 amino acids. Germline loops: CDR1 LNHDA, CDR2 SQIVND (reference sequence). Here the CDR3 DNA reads TGTGCCAGTAGTACCCCCCTTGGGCCAGGGGAGACCCAGTACTTC. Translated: CASSTPLGPGETQYF. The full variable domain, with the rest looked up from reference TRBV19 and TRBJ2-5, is DGGITQSPKYLFRKEGQNVTLSCEQNLNHDAMYWYRQDPGQGLRLIYYSQIVNDFQKGDIAEGYSVSREKKESFPLTVTSAQKNPTAFYLCASSTPLGPGETQYFGPGTRLLVL.

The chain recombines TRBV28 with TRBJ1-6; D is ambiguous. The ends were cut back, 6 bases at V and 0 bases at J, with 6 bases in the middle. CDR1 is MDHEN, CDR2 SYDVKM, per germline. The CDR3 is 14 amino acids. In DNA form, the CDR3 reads TGTGCCAGCAGACGAAGCTCCTATAATTCACCCCTCCACTTT. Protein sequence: CASRRSSYNSPLHF.

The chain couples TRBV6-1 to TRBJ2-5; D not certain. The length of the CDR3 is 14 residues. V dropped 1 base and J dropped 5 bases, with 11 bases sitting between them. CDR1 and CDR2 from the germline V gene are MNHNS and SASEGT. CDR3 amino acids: CASSEDRTDETQYF. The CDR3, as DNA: TGTGCCAGCAGTGAAGACCGTACGGACGAGACCCAGTACTTC.

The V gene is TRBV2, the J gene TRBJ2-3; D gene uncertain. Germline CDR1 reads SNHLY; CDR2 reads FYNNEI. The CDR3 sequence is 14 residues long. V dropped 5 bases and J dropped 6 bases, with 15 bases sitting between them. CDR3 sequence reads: CASSLGSPKDTQYF. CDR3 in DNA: TGTGCCAGCAGTCTCGGGTCACCGAAGGATACGCAGTATTTT.

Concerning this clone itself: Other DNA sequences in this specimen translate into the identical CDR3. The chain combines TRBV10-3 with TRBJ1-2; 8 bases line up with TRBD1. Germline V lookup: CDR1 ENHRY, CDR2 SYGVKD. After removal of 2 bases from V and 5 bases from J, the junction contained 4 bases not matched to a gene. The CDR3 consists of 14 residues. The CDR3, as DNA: TGTGCCATCAGTGAGGACAGGGGAGTTTATGGCTACACCTTC. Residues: CAISEDRGVYGYTF.

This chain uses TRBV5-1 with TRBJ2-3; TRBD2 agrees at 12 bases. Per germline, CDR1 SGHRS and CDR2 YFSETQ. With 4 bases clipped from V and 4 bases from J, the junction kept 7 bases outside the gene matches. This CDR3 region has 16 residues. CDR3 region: CASSALAGGPADTQYF. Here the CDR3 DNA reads TGCGCCAGCAGCGCCCTAGCGGGGGGGCCCGCAGATACGCAGTATTTT.

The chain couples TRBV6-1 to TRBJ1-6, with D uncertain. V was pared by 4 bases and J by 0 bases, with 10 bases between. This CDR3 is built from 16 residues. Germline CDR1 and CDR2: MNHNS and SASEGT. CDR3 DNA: TGTGCCAGCAGTGTCGGAAGGAGCTCCTATAATTCACCCCTCCACTTT. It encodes CASSVGRSSYNSPLHF.

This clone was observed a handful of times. The CDR3 here is CASSLGRNNEQFF. In DNA form, the CDR3 reads TGTGCCAGCAGCTTGGGGAGGAACAATGAGCAGTTCTTC. This chain connects TRBV7-3 to TRBJ2-1; D might be TRBD2 (6 bases). Germline V gene lookup returns CDR1 SGHTA and CDR2 FQGTGA. The V gene lost 3 bases and the J gene lost 5 bases, with 8 bases spanning the gap. The CDR3 has 13 residues.

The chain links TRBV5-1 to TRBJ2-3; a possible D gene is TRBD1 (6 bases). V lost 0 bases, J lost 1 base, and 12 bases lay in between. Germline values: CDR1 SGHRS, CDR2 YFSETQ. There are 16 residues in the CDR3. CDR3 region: CASSLAGAYGTDTQYF. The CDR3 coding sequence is TGCGCCAGCAGCTTGGCAGGGGCCTACGGCACAGATACGCAGTATTTT.

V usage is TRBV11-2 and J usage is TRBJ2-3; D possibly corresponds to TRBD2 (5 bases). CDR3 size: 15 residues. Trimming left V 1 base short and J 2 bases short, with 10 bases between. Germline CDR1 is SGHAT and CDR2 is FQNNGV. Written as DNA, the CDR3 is TGTGCCAGCAGCTTAGCCACTAGTTCCACAGATACGCAGTATTTT. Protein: CASSLATSSTDTQYF.

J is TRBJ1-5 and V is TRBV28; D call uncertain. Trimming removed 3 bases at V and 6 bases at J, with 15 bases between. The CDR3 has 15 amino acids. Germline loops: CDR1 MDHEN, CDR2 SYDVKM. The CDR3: CASSLEEHLGQPQHF. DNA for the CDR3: TGTGCCAGCAGTTTGGAGGAGCACCTTGGTCAGCCCCAGCATTTT.

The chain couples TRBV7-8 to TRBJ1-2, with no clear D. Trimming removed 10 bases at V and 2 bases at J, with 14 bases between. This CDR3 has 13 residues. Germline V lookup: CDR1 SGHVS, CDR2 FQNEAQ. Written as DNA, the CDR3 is TGTGCCACCCTTTCGGCTGAGAACTATGGCTACACCTTC. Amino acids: CATLSAENYGYTF.

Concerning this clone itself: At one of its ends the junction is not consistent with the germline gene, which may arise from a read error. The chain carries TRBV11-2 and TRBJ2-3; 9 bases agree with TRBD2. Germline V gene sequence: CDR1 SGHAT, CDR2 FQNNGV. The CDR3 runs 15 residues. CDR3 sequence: CASSLVGTSRDTQYF. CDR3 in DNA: TGTGCCAGCAGCTTAGTTGGGACTAGCAGAGATACGCAGTATTTT.

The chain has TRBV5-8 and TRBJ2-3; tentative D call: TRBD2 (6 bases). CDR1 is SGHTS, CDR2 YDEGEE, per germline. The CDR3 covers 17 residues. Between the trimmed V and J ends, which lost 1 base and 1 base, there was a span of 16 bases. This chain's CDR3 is CASSLRRGVFGTDTQYF. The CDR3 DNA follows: TGTGCCAGCAGCTTGAGGCGGGGAGTCTTCGGCACAGATACGCAGTATTTT.

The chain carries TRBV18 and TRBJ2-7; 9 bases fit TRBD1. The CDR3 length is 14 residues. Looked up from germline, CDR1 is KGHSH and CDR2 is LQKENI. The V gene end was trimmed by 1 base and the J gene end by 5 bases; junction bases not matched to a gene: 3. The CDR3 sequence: CASSPLGQGNEQYF. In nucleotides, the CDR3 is TGTGCCAGCTCACCACTGGGACAGGGTAACGAGCAGTACTTC.

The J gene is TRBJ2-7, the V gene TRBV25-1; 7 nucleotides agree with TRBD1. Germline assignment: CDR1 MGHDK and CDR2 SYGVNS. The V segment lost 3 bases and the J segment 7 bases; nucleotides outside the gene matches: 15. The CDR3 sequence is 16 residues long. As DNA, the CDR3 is TGTGCCAGCAGTGATACCTCGACAGGGACCAAGGTGGAGCAGTACTTC. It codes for CASSDTSTGTKVEQYF.

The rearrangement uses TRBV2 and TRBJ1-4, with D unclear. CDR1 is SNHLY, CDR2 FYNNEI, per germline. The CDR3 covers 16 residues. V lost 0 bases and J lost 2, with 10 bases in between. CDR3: CASSEASARTNEKLFF. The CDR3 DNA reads TGTGCCAGCAGTGAAGCTTCGGCCCGGACTAATGAAAAACTGTTTTTT.

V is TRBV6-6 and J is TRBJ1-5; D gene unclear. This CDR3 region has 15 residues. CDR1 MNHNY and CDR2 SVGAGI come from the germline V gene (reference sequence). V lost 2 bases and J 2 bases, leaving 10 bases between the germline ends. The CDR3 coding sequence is TGTGCCAGCAGTTACGCCGGAGAGGGCAATCAGCCCCAGCATTTT. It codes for CASSYAGEGNQPQHF.

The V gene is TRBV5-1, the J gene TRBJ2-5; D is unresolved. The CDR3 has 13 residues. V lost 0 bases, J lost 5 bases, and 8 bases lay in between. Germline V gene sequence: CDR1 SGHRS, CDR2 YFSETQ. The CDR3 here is CASSLATGETQYF. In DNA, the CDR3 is TGCGCCAGCAGCTTGGCCACCGGCGAGACCCAGTACTTC.